This T cell receptor beta chain was sequenced during a study of blood T cell repertoires in COVID-19. CDR1 LNHDA and CDR2 SQIVND come from the germline V gene (reference sequence). Deletions cut 3 bases from V and 1 base from J, with 9 bases between. This CDR3 region has 14 residues. Repertoires were generated with immunoSEQ multiplex PCR, while TCRdb's copy carries only in-frame clones and drops some. Found here are roughly 160,000 clones, about 88% of them singletons; the top ten hold more than 6.5%. The sequenced sample consisted of PBMCs or T cells enriched from blood (not recorded which). The clonotype was recovered from a woman between 50 and 59 years old who had recovered from COVID-19. The chain is built from TRBV19 and TRBJ2-5; the D is unclear. CDR3 sequence: CASSMNMIQETQYF. CDR3 nucleotides: TGTGCCAGTAGTATGAACATGATCCAAGAGACCCAGTACTTC.